This entry concerns a single T cell receptor beta chain. The data were taken from a study of blood T cell repertoires in COVID-19. Across the study: Samples came from the United States, Italy and Spain, spanning acute and convalescent COVID-19. Sources were T cells, B-cell-depleted T cells, or PBMCs; the material itself was cDNA or gDNA.

CDR1 and CDR2 (germline): KGHDR, SFDVKD. This CDR3 comprises 18 residues. The V segment lost 4 bases and the J segment 8 bases; nucleotides outside the gene matches: 14. As processed by the authors: Reference gene primer amplification yielded estimated nucleated cell counts. Sequencing was performed with immunoSEQ multiplex PCR; in TCRdb, only in-frame clones are kept and a portion is missing. V and J calls and clone size are those listed in that table; D and trimming were worked out from the DNA. The table includes around 170,000 clones, approximately 80% detected once. The source is a man between 65 and 79 years old who had recovered from COVID-19. The sequencing input was peripheral blood. The chain recombines TRBV24-1 with TRBJ2-1; 12 bases are shared with TRBD2. The CDR3 bases are TGTGCCACCAGTGACCAACCTGGACTAGCGGGGCTCGGGGATGAGCAGTTCTTC. Translation gives CATSDQPGLAGLGDEQFF.